A single sample is the source of the 13 T cell receptor beta chains below, sequenced in a study of blood T cell repertoires in COVID-19. Profiled with immunoSEQ multiplex PCR; TCRdb holds only in-frame clones, not every one. The repertoire includes over 85,000 clones, roughly 85% of them detected once, and roughly 40% sits in the top ten. The sample comprised peripheral blood. The receptors were gathered from a man older than 75 with acute or convalescent COVID-19.

As DNA, the CDR3 is TGCGCCAGCAGCTTGGAGGGGGCGAGCAATCAGCCCCAGCATTTT. Encoded protein: CASSLEGASNQPQHF. This sequence joins TRBV5-1 and TRBJ1-5; 7 bases align to TRBD1. V lost 0 bases to trimming and J lost 1 base; unmatched junction nucleotides: 1. This CDR3 spans 15 amino acids. From germline, CDR1 is SGHRS and CDR2 YFSETQ.

This chain uses TRBV6-5 with TRBJ1-2, with D unclear. With 5 bases removed from V and 1 base from J, the gap between germline ends came to 14 bases. The CDR3 length is 15 residues. Looked up from germline, CDR1 is MNHEY and CDR2 is SVGAGI. CDR3 nucleotide sequence: TGTGCCAGCAGTCCGCCCAGTTCATTTAACTATGGCTACACCTTC. Its protein is CASSPPSSFNYGYTF.

The chain joins TRBV9 to TRBJ2-7, with a tentative D call TRBD1 (7 bases). The CDR3 loop spans 16 amino acids. The germline V gene encodes CDR1 SGDLS and CDR2 YYNGEE. Trimming left V 0 bases short and J 4 bases short, with 17 bases between. The CDR3 region has the DNA TGTGCCAGCAGCGTAGGGCAGGGGGGAGGAGAATACGAGCAGTACTTC. Protein product: CASSVGQGGGEYEQYF.

The rearrangement joins TRBV30 to TRBJ1-2, with 9 nucleotides matching TRBD1. The CDR3 has 16 amino acids. Germline V gene sequence: CDR1 GTSNPN, CDR2 SVGIG (reference sequence). V lost 0 bases and J lost 3; bases outside the gene matches: 8. This chain's CDR3 is CAWSVLGDRDHYGYTF. CDR3 DNA: TGTGCCTGGAGTGTACTCGGGGACAGGGACCACTATGGCTACACCTTC.

The genes are TRBV6-2 or TRBV6-3 and TRBJ2-7, with 10 bases matching TRBD1. V shed 1 base and J 2 bases; nucleotides not matched to a gene: 2. The CDR3 has 15 amino acids. Germline V CDR1 and CDR2: MNHEY, SVGEGT. The CDR3 loop reads CASSYYGQGAYEQYF. The CDR3 bases are TGTGCCAGCAGTTACTACGGACAGGGGGCCTACGAGCAGTACTTC.

The chain recombines TRBV6-5 with TRBJ2-7; TRBD2 agrees at 11 bases. Per the germline V gene, CDR1 is MNHEY and CDR2 is SVGAGI. This CDR3 region has 15 residues. Trimming removed 5 bases from V and 3 bases from J; junction bases left unmatched: 6. CDR3 coding DNA: TGTGCCAGCAGTACAAGACTAGCGGGATTCTACGAGCAGTACTTC. Its protein product is CASSTRLAGFYEQYF.

J is TRBJ1-6 and V is TRBV28; D remains ambiguous. The germline gives CDR1 MDHEN, CDR2 SYDVKM. The CDR3 has 15 residues. V lost 4 bases to trimming and J lost 6 bases, with 13 bases between them. The CDR3 loop is CASSYSRSANSPLHF. CDR3 DNA sequence: TGTGCCAGCAGTTACTCGAGGTCGGCTAATTCACCCCTCCACTTT.

This clone was recorded once. The rearrangement uses TRBV6-6 and TRBJ2-1; 9 bases are shared with TRBD1. CDR1 is MNHNY, CDR2 SVGAGI, per germline (reference sequence). V shed 3 bases and J 5 bases; nucleotides not matched to a gene: 5. The CDR3 loop spans 15 amino acids. This CDR3 reads CASSYYRTGDNEQFF. In nucleotides, the CDR3 is TGTGCCAGCAGTTATTACCGGACAGGGGACAATGAGCAGTTCTTC.

A single count supports this clone. This chain joins TRBV19 and TRBJ1-2, with TRBD1 matching over 8 bases. Losses at the gene ends were 4 bases for V and 4 bases for J; bases not matched to a gene: 8. CDR3 length: 15 amino acids. Germline lookup yields CDR1 LNHDA and CDR2 SQIVND (reference sequence). The CDR3 sequence is CASSTGQGGSYGYTF. DNA for the CDR3: TGTGCCAGTAGTACTGGACAGGGCGGGAGCTATGGCTACACCTTC.

The J gene is TRBJ2-3, the V gene TRBV7-9, with 11 bases lining up with TRBD2. The trim removed 5 bases at V and 2 bases at J, leaving 9 bases unmatched. CDR1 is SEHNR and CDR2 is FQNEAQ in the germline V gene (reference sequence). The CDR3 extends over 17 amino acids. The CDR3 DNA reads TGTGCCAGCAGCCTAACCGGGACTAGCGGTTTCACAGATACGCAGTATTTT. It yields the protein CASSLTGTSGFTDTQYF.

The chain carries TRBV19 and TRBJ1-1; unclear D gene. From germline, CDR1 is LNHDA and CDR2 SQIVND (reference sequence). V was trimmed by 1 base and J by 11 bases, leaving 14 bases between them. The CDR3 spans 13 residues. CDR3 protein: CASSIAQRSSAFF. The CDR3 nucleotides read TGTGCCAGTAGTATAGCCCAGAGGTCGTCGGCTTTCTTT.

The chain carries TRBV25-1 and TRBJ2-2; D gene ambiguous. The germline V gene has CDR1 MGHDK and CDR2 SYGVNS. The V and J ends lost 0 bases and 6 bases respectively, with 2 bases between them. The CDR3 covers 12 residues. The CDR3 loop is CASSEYSGELFF. Here the CDR3 DNA reads TGTGCCAGCAGTGAATACTCCGGGGAGCTGTTTTTT.

This sequence joins TRBV30 and TRBJ1-4; 7 bases line up with TRBD1. There are 14 residues in the CDR3. From germline, CDR1 is GTSNPN and CDR2 SVGIG (reference sequence). The J segment lost 0 bases and the V segment lost 4 bases, leaving 2 bases of the junction unmatched. CDR3 sequence (DNA): TGTGCCTGGACCCAGGGGGCAACTAATGAAAAACTGTTTTTT. Encoded protein: CAWTQGATNEKLFF.